This T cell receptor (beta chain) originates from a study of lymphopenia after photon versus proton radiotherapy (dated by TCRdb to between 2018 and 2021). Notes on the research overall: Photon and proton radiation therapy were compared by the study for their immunological effects in patients with gastrointestinal tumors who developed high-grade lymphopenia. The roughly 20 patients in the cohort had gastrointestinal tumors, were treated with either photon or proton therapy, and subsequently developed lymphopenia. The study aimed to characterize how the two radiation modalities differ in their impact on the immune system.

The protocol used for the library was the immunoSEQ multiplex PCR assay. Deep sequencing of rearranged TCR beta loci, alongside multiparametric flow cytometry, was used to profile T cell repertoires. TCRdb took this table from immuneACCESS and kept in-frame rearrangements with V and J called. Such tables lack part of the clones; where checked against another copy, unresolved V genes explain under half of the gap, and the rest is unexplained. The sample table records tens of thousands of clones; just over 85% of these occur just once. The leading ten clones occupy 10% of the sample. The CDR3 has 16 amino acids, counting the end cysteine and phenylalanine. CDR3 DNA only is kept here, 48 bases in frame from base 1. Taken from the germline V gene, the CDR1 and CDR2 loops are KGHSH and LQKENI. V drops 1 base and J drops 2 bases, leaving 12 bases in between. A word on this clone: It lacks a known antigen. Per-nucleotide qualities are absent, and no much larger clonotype sits a single base away.

Results and caveats for the whole study, not just this receptor: Across the cohort, among patients who died, a greater drop in TCR diversity after the nadir was inversely correlated with overall survival time. Relative stability during treatment was observed in proton-treated patients, whereas loss of naive T cells and TCR diversity and gain of effector/memory populations were observed in photon-treated patients. The survival association was assessed only in patients who died, and the authors presented better survival with proton therapy as a possibility rather than a demonstrated result. After the lymphocyte count nadir, oligoclonal expansion, especially of CD8+ Temra cells, was observed in photon-treated repertoires, and the drop in diversity was driven by this expansion.

Sequenced material: peripheral blood, taken from a patient treated with proton-based radiotherapy. This TCR was sampled from a woman between 65 and 79 years old with pancreatic cancer. Some clones in this sample may be carry-over from other donors' samples. The rearrangement combines TRBV18 with TRBJ1-5; the D gene identity is not certain. The nucleotide sequence is TGTGCCAGCTCACCACTGGGATTTTTGGGCAATCAGCCCCAGCATTTT. Translated, this gives CASSPLGFLGNQPQHF.